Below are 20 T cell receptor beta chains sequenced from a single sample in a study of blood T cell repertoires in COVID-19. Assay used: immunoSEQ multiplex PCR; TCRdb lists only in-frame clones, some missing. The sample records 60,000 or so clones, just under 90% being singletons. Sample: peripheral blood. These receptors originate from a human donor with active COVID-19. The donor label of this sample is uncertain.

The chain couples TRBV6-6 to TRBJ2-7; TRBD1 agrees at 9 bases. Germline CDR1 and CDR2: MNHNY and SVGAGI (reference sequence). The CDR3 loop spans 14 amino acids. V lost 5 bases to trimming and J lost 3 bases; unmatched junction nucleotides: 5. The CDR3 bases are TGTGCCAGCAGTCAGGGACAGGGAGACTACGAGCAGTACTTC. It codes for CASSQGQGDYEQYF.

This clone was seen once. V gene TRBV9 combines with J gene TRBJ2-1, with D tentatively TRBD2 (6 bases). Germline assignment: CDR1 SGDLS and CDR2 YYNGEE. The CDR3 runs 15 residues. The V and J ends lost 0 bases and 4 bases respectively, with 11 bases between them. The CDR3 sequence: CASSVELAPYNEQFF. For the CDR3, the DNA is TGTGCCAGCAGCGTAGAACTAGCACCTTACAATGAGCAGTTCTTC.

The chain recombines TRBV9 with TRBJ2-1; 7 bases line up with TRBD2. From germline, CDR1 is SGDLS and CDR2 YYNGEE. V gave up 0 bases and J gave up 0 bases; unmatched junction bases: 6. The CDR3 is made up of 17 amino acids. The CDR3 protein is CASSVGFASGSYNEQFF. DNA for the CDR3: TGTGCCAGCAGCGTAGGCTTCGCTAGCGGCTCCTACAATGAGCAGTTCTTC.

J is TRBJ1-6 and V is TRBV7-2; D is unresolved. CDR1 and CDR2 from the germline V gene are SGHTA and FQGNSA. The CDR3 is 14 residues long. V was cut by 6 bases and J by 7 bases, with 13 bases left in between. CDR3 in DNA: TGTGCCAGCAGATCCGGACGGGGAAATTCACCCCTCCACTTT. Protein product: CASRSGRGNSPLHF.

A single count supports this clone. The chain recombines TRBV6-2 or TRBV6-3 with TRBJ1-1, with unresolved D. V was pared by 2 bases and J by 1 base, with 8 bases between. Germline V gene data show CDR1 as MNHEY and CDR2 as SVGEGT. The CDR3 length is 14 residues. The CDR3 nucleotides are TGTGCCAGCAGTTACGCAGGCGCGAACACTGAAGCTTTCTTT. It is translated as CASSYAGANTEAFF.

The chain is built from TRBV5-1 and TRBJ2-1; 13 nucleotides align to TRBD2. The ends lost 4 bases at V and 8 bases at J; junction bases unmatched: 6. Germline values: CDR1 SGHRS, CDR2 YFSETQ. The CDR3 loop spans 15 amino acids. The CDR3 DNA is TGCGCCAGCAGCCCTGGACTAGCGGGAGTAGATGAGCAGTTCTTC. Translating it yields CASSPGLAGVDEQFF.

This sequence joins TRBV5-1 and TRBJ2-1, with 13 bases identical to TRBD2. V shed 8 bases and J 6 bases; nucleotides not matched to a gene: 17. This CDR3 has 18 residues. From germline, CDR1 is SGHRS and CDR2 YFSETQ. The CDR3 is CASTSGTSGVGWVNEQFF. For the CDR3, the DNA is TGCGCCAGTACCTCAGGGACTAGCGGGGTCGGATGGGTCAATGAGCAGTTCTTC.

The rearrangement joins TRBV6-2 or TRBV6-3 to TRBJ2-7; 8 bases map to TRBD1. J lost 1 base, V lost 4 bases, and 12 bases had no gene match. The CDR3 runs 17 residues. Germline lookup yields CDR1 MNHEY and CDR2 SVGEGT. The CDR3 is CASSSVRTGWRSYEQYF. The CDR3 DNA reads TGTGCCAGCAGTTCTGTCCGGACAGGGTGGAGGTCCTACGAGCAGTACTTC.

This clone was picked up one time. The CDR3: CASRDRWYIQYF. CDR3 DNA sequence: TGTGCCAGCAGGGACAGGTGGTACATTCAGTACTTC. This sequence joins TRBV27 and TRBJ2-4, with 7 bases identical to TRBD1. V gave up 6 bases and J gave up 8 bases; unmatched junction bases: 4. CDR1 is MNHEY, CDR2 SMNVEV, per germline (reference sequence). This CDR3 spans 12 amino acids.

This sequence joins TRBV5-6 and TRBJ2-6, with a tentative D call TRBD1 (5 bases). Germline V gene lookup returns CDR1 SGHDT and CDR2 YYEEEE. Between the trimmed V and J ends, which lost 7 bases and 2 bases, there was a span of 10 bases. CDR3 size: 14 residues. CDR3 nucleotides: TGTGCCAGCGGGTCAGGGACTGGGGCCAACGTCCTGACTTTC. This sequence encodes CASGSGTGANVLTF.

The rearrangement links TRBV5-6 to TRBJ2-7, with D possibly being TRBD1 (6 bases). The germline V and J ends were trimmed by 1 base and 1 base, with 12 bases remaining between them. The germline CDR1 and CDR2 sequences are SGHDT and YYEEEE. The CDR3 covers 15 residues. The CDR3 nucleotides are TGTGCCAGCAGCTTGCCGGGACATTCGTCCTACGAGCAGTACTTC. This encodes CASSLPGHSSYEQYF.

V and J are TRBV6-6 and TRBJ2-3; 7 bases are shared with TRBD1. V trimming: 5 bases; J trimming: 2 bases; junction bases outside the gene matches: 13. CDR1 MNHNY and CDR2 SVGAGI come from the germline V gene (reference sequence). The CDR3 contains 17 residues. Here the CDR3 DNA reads TGTGCCAGCAGTCGATACCCGACAGGGCCCCCCACAGATACGCAGTATTTT. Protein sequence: CASSRYPTGPPTDTQYF.

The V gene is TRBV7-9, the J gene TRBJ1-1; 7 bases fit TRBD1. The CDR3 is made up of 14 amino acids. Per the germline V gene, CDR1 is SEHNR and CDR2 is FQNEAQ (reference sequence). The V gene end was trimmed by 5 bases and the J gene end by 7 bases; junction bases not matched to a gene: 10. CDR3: CASSRRQGGDEAFF. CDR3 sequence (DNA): TGTGCCAGCAGCAGGAGACAGGGTGGGGATGAAGCTTTCTTT.

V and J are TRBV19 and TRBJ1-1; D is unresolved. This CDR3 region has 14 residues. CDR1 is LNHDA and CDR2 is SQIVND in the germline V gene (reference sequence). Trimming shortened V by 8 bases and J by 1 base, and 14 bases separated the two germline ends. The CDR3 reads CASHPRRENTEAFF. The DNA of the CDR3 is TGTGCCAGTCACCCTAGGAGGGAGAACACTGAAGCTTTCTTT.

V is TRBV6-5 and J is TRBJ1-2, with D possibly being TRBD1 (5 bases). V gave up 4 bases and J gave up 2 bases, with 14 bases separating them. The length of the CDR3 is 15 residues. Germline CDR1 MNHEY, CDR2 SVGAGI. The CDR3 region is CASSSLRQSNYGYTF. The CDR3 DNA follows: TGTGCCAGCAGTTCCCTGCGACAGTCAAACTATGGCTACACCTTC.

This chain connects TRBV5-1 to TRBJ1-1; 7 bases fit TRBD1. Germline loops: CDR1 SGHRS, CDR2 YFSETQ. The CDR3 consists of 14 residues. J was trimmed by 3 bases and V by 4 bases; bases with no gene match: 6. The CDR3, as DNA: TGCGCCAGCAGCCCTCAGGGGGACTACACTGAAGCTTTCTTT. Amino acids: CASSPQGDYTEAFF.

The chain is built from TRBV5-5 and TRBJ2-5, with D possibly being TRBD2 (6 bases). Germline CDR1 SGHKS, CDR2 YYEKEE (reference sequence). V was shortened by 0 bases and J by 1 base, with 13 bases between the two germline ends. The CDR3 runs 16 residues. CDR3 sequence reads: CASSLDQGLRQETQYF. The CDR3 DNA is TGTGCCAGCAGCTTGGATCAAGGACTACGCCAAGAGACCCAGTACTTC.

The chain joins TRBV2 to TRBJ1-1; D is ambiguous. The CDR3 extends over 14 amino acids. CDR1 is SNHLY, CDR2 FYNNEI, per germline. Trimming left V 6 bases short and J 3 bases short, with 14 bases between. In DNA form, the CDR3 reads TGTGCCAGCAGCGTAAGAGCAGGTGACACTGAAGCTTTCTTT. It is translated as CASSVRAGDTEAFF.

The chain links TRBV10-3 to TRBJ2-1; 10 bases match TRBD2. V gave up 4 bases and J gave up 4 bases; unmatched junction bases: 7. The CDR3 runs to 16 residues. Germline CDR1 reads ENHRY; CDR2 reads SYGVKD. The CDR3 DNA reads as TGTGCCATCAGTGGGTCTAGCGGGAGAGGGTACAATGAGCAGTTCTTC. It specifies CAISGSSGRGYNEQFF.

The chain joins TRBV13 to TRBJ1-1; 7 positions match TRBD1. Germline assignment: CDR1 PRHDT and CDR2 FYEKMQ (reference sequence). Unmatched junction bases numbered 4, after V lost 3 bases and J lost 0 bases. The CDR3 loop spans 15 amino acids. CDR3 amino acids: CASSFRQGLNTEAFF. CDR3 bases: TGTGCCAGCAGCTTTCGACAGGGACTGAACACTGAAGCTTTCTTT.